Below are 21 T cell receptor beta chains sequenced from a single sample in a study of PD-L1 blockade in urothelial cancer. Time point given: peripheral blood 6 weeks after treatment start. Here immunoSEQ multiplex PCR was the method, and the copy in TCRdb shows in-frame clones only, minus some. The sample contains some 120,000 clones, 86% of which appear only once. This specimen consisted of PBMCs, obtained around atezolizumab (anti-PD-L1) treatment. These receptors were collected from a man over 45 with urothelial cancer.

The V gene is TRBV19, the J gene TRBJ2-1; no firm D call. The CDR3 loop spans 13 amino acids. Germline CDR1 is LNHDA and CDR2 is SQIVND (reference sequence). V lost 6 bases, J lost 3 bases, and 9 bases lay in between. The CDR3 reads CASSDAGYNEQFF. In DNA, the CDR3 is TGTGCCAGTAGCGATGCAGGCTACAATGAGCAGTTCTTC.

The chain carries TRBV5-1 and TRBJ2-1, with D possibly being TRBD2 (6 bases). In germline, CDR1 is SGHRS, CDR2 YFSETQ. The CDR3 runs 16 residues. Between the trimmed V and J ends, which lost 0 bases and 6 bases, there was a span of 16 bases. CDR3 in DNA: TGCGCCAGCAGCTTGGCGAGGCGGGATATGGGCAATGAGCAGTTCTTC. Encoded protein: CASSLARRDMGNEQFF.

The gene calls are TRBV7-9 and TRBJ2-7; TRBD1 might be the D (5 bases). Per germline, CDR1 SEHNR and CDR2 FQNEAQ (reference sequence). The CDR3 extends over 14 amino acids. Trimming shortened V by 3 bases and J by 5 bases, and 14 bases separated the two germline ends. The CDR3 region is CASSLQGRNNEQYF. The CDR3 DNA reads as TGTGCCAGCAGCTTGCAGGGAAGGAACAACGAGCAGTACTTC.

The chain uses TRBV4-1 and TRBJ1-2; D unresolved. Trimming took 0 bases from V and 5 from J, leaving 13 bases between them. The germline V gene encodes CDR1 MGHRA and CDR2 YSYEKL. The length of the CDR3 is 15 residues. CDR3 sequence (DNA): TGCGCCAGCAGCCAAGATTTTCAGGCGGGGTATGGCTACACCTTC. It specifies CASSQDFQAGYGYTF.

The V gene is TRBV28, the J gene TRBJ2-1; 8 positions agree with TRBD2. This CDR3 is built from 16 residues. In germline, CDR1 is MDHEN, CDR2 SYDVKM. V gave up 3 bases and J gave up 9 bases; unmatched junction bases: 13. In nucleotides, the CDR3 is TGTGCCAGCAGTTTCCCGGGACTAGGGGGGAGGAGTGAGCAGTTCTTC. It is translated as CASSFPGLGGRSEQFF.

The chain recombines TRBV19 with TRBJ2-7; D ambiguous. Trimming took 10 bases from V and 3 from J, leaving 16 bases between them. Germline-derived CDR1 and CDR2 are LNHDA and SQIVND (reference sequence). This CDR3 comprises 13 residues. CDR3 protein: CATRSQSRYEQYF. CDR3 DNA: TGTGCCACCAGGTCTCAGAGTCGCTACGAGCAGTACTTC.

The CDR3, as DNA: TGTGCCAGCAGCCCCTTGGGGGGAGCATCCTACGAGCAGTACTTC. It encodes CASSPLGGASYEQYF. The chain links TRBV7-9 to TRBJ2-7, with a possible D match to TRBD2 (6 bases). Germline values: CDR1 SEHNR, CDR2 FQNEAQ (reference sequence). This CDR3 has 15 residues. V lost 5 bases and J lost 1, with 15 bases in between.

This clone has more than one count but fewer than ten. V usage is TRBV13 and J usage is TRBJ2-2; 9 bases align to TRBD2. Germline V lookup: CDR1 PRHDT, CDR2 FYEKMQ (reference sequence). J lost 6 bases, V lost 5 bases, and 4 bases had no gene match. This CDR3 is 14 amino acids long. The DNA for the CDR3 is TGTGCCAGCAGCACGGGACTAGCCCCCGGGGAGCTGTTTTTT. It codes for CASSTGLAPGELFF. Based on the CDR3 plus reference TRBV13 and TRBJ2-2, the full variable domain is AAGVIQSPRHLIKEKRETATLKCYPIPRHDTVYWYQQGPGQDPQFLISFYEKMQSDKGSIPDRFSAQQFSDYHSELNMSSLELGDSALYFCASSTGLAPGELFFGEGSRLTVL.

In this sample, this clone turned up a few times. The J gene is TRBJ1-2, the V gene TRBV10-3, with D perhaps matching TRBD1 (5 bases). In germline, CDR1 is ENHRY, CDR2 SYGVKD. Trimming pared 7 bases from V and 5 bases from J, leaving 29 bases between. The CDR3 is 18 residues long. CDR3 residues: CAITVTPLRAPSLYGYTF. The CDR3 DNA reads as TGTGCCATCACGGTTACCCCCCTCAGGGCACCTTCTTTGTATGGCTACACCTTC.

Of note for this clone: The sample carries other DNA sequences with the same CDR3. This sequence joins TRBV30 and TRBJ1-2; the match to TRBD1 covers 9 bases. Unmatched junction bases numbered 6, after V lost 3 bases and J lost 7 bases. Germline CDR1 and CDR2: GTSNPN and SVGIG (reference sequence). The CDR3 has 13 residues. The CDR3, as DNA: TGTGCCTGGAGCACAGGGGGCGCGGGTGGCTACACCTTC. The encoded protein is CAWSTGGAGGYTF.

The chain carries TRBV11-3 and TRBJ2-2; no clear D. CDR1 is SGHNT and CDR2 is YENEEA in the germline V gene. The CDR3 runs 14 residues. V lost 4 bases, J lost 5 bases, and 11 bases lay in between. DNA for the CDR3: TGTGCCAGCAGCTATGGAGCGAGTACCGGGGAGCTGTTTTTT. This gives the protein CASSYGASTGELFF.

This CDR3 is CASSQDVLAGSTNTGELFF. The CDR3 region has the DNA TGCGCCAGCAGCCAAGACGTGCTAGCGGGATCGACGAACACCGGGGAGCTGTTTTTT. The V and J genes are TRBV4-1 and TRBJ2-2; TRBD2 aligns across 9 bases. Germline V lookup: CDR1 MGHRA, CDR2 YSYEKL. Trimming cost V 0 bases and J 0 bases; bases outside gene matches: 8. The CDR3 totals 19 residues.

The rearrangement uses TRBV5-8 and TRBJ1-6; 10 positions agree with TRBD1. The J segment lost 4 bases and the V segment lost 3 bases, leaving 4 bases of the junction unmatched. The CDR3 spans 16 residues. Germline lookup yields CDR1 SGHTS and CDR2 YDEGEE. The CDR3 DNA is TGTGCCAGCAGCTCTCGGACAGGGGGGTATAATTCACCCCTCCACTTT. It specifies CASSSRTGGYNSPLHF.

The chain couples TRBV7-8 to TRBJ1-2; D unresolved. There are 12 residues in the CDR3. CDR1 is SGHVS, CDR2 FQNEAQ, per germline. V lost 3 bases and J 8 bases, leaving 10 bases between the germline ends. The CDR3, as DNA: TGTGCCAGCAGCTTCGCAGGCTGGGGCTACACCTTC. This translates into CASSFAGWGYTF.

V gene TRBV4-1 combines with J gene TRBJ2-3; possible D gene TRBD2, 6 bases. The CDR3 extends over 16 amino acids. Trimming removed 3 bases at V and 6 bases at J, with 19 bases between. Germline V gene data show CDR1 as MGHRA and CDR2 as YSYEKL. The chain's CDR3 is CASSHDPGPRGDTQYF. CDR3 sequence (DNA): TGCGCCAGCAGCCATGACCCGGGGCCACGGGGGGATACGCAGTATTTT.

The chain is built from TRBV18 and TRBJ1-6, with a tentative D call TRBD1 (5 bases). Germline values: CDR1 KGHSH, CDR2 LQKENI. The CDR3 has 15 residues. The V and J ends lost 3 bases and 1 base respectively, with 7 bases between them. For the CDR3, the DNA is TGTGCCAGCTCACCGCAGGGTTCCTATAATTCACCCCTCCACTTT. Its protein is CASSPQGSYNSPLHF.

This chain uses TRBV7-9 with TRBJ1-2; D unresolved. Germline V gives CDR1 SEHNR, CDR2 FQNEAQ (reference sequence). V was cut by 1 base and J by 4 bases, with 10 bases left in between. The CDR3 sequence is 14 residues long. CDR3 in DNA: TGTGCCAGCAGCTTAGTTGGAGGGCGCTATGGCTACACCTTC. It yields the protein CASSLVGGRYGYTF.

There are a few counts of this clone. The chain uses TRBV6-9 and TRBJ2-1; 9 bases agree with TRBD2. In germline, CDR1 is MNHGY, CDR2 SVAAGI. CDR3 length: 18 residues. The V gene end was trimmed by 4 bases and the J gene end by 6 bases; junction bases not matched to a gene: 16. DNA of the CDR3: TGTGCCAGCAGTTTGGCTAGCGGGATTAACGGTAGGCCCAATGAGCAGTTCTTC. Translation gives CASSLASGINGRPNEQFF.

This clone was seen just once. This chain uses TRBV5-1 with TRBJ2-7, with D maybe TRBD1 (6 bases). Germline loops: CDR1 SGHRS, CDR2 YFSETQ. Trimming cost V 4 bases and J 6 bases, with 14 bases left between them. The CDR3 has 13 residues. The CDR3 reads CASSIDRSPEQYF. CDR3 in DNA: TGCGCCAGCAGCATCGACAGGTCCCCCGAGCAGTACTTC. The entire variable domain, with the rest obtained from reference TRBV5-1 and TRBJ2-7, is as follows: KAGVTQTPRYLIKTRGQQVTLSCSPISGHRSVSWYQQTPGQGLQFLFEYFSETQRNKGNFPGRFSGRQFSNSRSEMNVSTLELGDSALYLCASSIDRSPEQYFGPGTRLTVT.

The table lists this clone with a count of one. The CDR3 protein is CASSLIRGANEKLFF. CDR3 nucleotides: TGTGCCAGCAGTTTAATCAGGGGGGCTAATGAAAAACTGTTTTTT. The genes are TRBV28 and TRBJ1-4; 7 bases match TRBD1. CDR3 length: 15 residues. The trim removed 2 bases at V and 3 bases at J, leaving 3 bases unmatched. CDR1 MDHEN and CDR2 SYDVKM come from the germline V gene. Combining the CDR3 with reference TRBV28 and TRBJ1-4 gives the whole variable domain DVKVTQSSRYLVKRTGEKVFLECVQDMDHENMFWYRQDPGLGLRLIYFSYDVKMKEKGDIPEGYSVSREKKERFSLILESASTNQTSMYLCASSLIRGANEKLFFGSGTQLSVL.

The chain links TRBV6-1 to TRBJ1-5; D is possibly TRBD1 (5 bases). With 8 bases removed from V and 4 bases from J, the gap between germline ends came to 15 bases. Germline values: CDR1 MNHNS, CDR2 SASEGT. The CDR3 is made up of 14 amino acids. CDR3 in DNA: TGTGCCAGCCAAAAAATTAACAGGAATCAGCCCCAGCATTTT. It encodes CASQKINRNQPQHF.